The T cell receptor beta chain under discussion was sequenced for a study of Graves' ophthalmopathy and Graves' hyperthyroidism. This clonotype appeared many times. Antigen: not known. V lost 4 bases, J lost 0 bases, and 4 bases lay in between. The CDR3 length is 13 residues. Per the germline V gene, CDR1 is SQVTM and CDR2 is ANQGSEA. PBMCs had their origin in fresh peripheral blood (10 ml). Amplified material comprised TCR beta CDR3 regions derived from RNA transcripts. In the first round, RT-PCR was carried out with HTBI primers, and a multiplex PCR formed the second round. TCRdb called the multiplex PCR reads again in MiXCR, with one record for every CDR3 protein. The sample lists about 740,000 distinct CDR3 sequences; roughly 40% were seen once. Findings of the study overall: Blood contained most expanded thyroid clonotypes exceeding 0.001 frequency.

The origin of this receptor is an adult man with Graves' ophthalmopathy. The chain carries TRBV29-1 and TRBJ2-6; D not resolved. Sequencing was carried out using peripheral blood. The CDR3 loop is CSVANSGANVLTF. The CDR3 coding sequence is TGCAGCGTTGCTAACTCTGGGGCCAACGTCCTGACTTTC.